Sequencing of this T cell receptor (beta chain) was carried out in a study of CD8 T cells in Susac syndrome. V was trimmed by 2 bases and J by 0 bases, leaving 7 bases between them. This CDR3 contains 14 residues. A quantity of about 0.45 to 1 ug RNA underwent reverse transcription using random hexamers. TCRdb reprocessed the immunoSEQ multiplex PCR reads with MiXCR, giving one entry per CDR3 protein. The sample has approximately 170,000 distinct CDR3 sequences, 85% to 95% seen once; the top ten hold just over 0.13%. The sequence derives from a human donor in good health. The rearrangement joins TRBV12-3 or TRBV12-4 to TRBJ1-1; D not resolved. Source material: CD4+ T cells from PBMCs. The CDR3 loop reads CASSLNRLNTEAFF. The CDR3 region has the DNA TGTGCCAGCAGTTTAAACAGATTGAACACTGAAGCTTTCTTT.